These 5 T cell receptor beta chains were all obtained from the same sample, sequenced in a study of T cell repertoires in cytomegalovirus infection. TCRdb called the reads again in MiXCR, with one record for every CDR3 protein. The sample has some 700,000 distinct CDR3 sequences; less than 40% are singletons. Specimen: PBMCs. The receptor set was obtained from a human donor in good health (CMV status not recorded). Some clones in this sample may be carry-over from other donors' samples.

This clonotype was seen a handful of times. The chain couples TRBV28 to TRBJ2-3, with 9 bases matching TRBD2. Germline V CDR1 and CDR2: MDHEN, SYDVKM. The CDR3 consists of 13 residues. With 11 bases clipped from V and 4 bases from J, the junction kept 7 bases outside the gene matches. The CDR3 nucleotides are TGTGCCGGGACTAGCCGCTTCGCAGATACGCAGTATTTT. Its protein is CAGTSRFADTQYF.

This clonotype came up a few times. The chain links TRBV6-6 to TRBJ1-5; 7 bases match TRBD1. In germline, CDR1 is MNHNY, CDR2 SVGAGI (reference sequence). Germline trimming cut 2 bases from V and 5 bases from J; bases unmatched to any gene: 6. The CDR3 consists of 15 residues. The CDR3 DNA reads as TGTGCCAGCAGTTACGGACAGGAGTGGGATCAGCCCCAGCATTTT. It specifies CASSYGQEWDQPQHF.

This sequence joins TRBV2 and TRBJ2-5; 9 nucleotides align to TRBD1. The CDR3 has 14 residues. With V trimmed by 3 bases and J by 4 bases, 3 bases remained unmatched. Per germline, CDR1 SNHLY and CDR2 FYNNEI. The DNA for the CDR3 is TGTGCCAGCAGTGAGACAGGGGGAAGAGAGACCCAGTACTTC. Translated, it gives CASSETGGRETQYF.

The chain recombines TRBV28 with TRBJ2-7; the match to TRBD1 covers 7 bases. The CDR3 totals 15 residues. The germline CDR1 and CDR2 sequences are MDHEN and SYDVKM. V lost 6 bases and J lost 0; bases outside the gene matches: 8. CDR3 coding DNA: TGTGCCAGCAGGACAGGGTTAGTACCCTCCTACGAGCAGTACTTC. Protein: CASRTGLVPSYEQYF.

The chain carries TRBV2 and TRBJ2-7; perhaps TRBD1 as D (5 bases). The V end was cut by 4 bases, the J end by 6 bases, with 10 bases between. The CDR3 spans 12 residues. Germline loops: CDR1 SNHLY, CDR2 FYNNEI. The CDR3 coding sequence is TGTGCCAGCAGTGGTCAGGGCGGCGAGCAGTACTTC. It translates to CASSGQGGEQYF.